This TCR beta chain was sequenced in a study of blood T cells in healthy people across ages. Looking at the study overall: Per two T cells, about one barcoded beta molecule was captured through template switching.

General study results and limits: With donor CMV status unknown, expanded clonotype changes were possibly confounded.

A second PCR, run for 7 to 11 cycles, used a sample-barcoded 5' primer plus a J-beta primer mix. TCRdb ran MiXCR on the 5' RACE reads and lists one entry per CDR3 protein. Of about 1,000,000 distinct CDR3 sequences in the sample, 45% were seen once. Trimming pared 5 bases from V and 1 base from J, leaving 11 bases between. This CDR3 contains 14 residues. The germline CDR1 and CDR2 sequences are MNHNY and SVGAGI (reference sequence). As concerns this clonotype: Antigen unknown.

The chain has TRBV6-6 and TRBJ1-1, with no clear D. This receptor was identified in a woman aged 60-75 years in good health. Sequenced input: blood. CDR3 amino acids: CASSDRAGNTEAFF. The CDR3 DNA follows: TGTGCCAGCAGTGACCGGGCCGGGAACACTGAAGCTTTCTTT.